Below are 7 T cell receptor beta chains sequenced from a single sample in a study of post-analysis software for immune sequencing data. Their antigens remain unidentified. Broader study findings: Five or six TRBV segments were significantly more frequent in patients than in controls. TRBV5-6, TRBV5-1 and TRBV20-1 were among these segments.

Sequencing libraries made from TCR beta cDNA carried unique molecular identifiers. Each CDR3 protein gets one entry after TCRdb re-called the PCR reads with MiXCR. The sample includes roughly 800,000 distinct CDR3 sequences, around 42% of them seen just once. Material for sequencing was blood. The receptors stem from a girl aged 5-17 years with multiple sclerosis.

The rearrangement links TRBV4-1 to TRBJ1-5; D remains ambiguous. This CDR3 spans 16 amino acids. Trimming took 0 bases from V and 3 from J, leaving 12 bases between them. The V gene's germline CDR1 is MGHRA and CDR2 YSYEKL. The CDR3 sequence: CASSQEPWMYNQPQHF. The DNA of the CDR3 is TGCGCCAGCAGCCAAGAACCCTGGATGTACAATCAGCCCCAGCATTTT.

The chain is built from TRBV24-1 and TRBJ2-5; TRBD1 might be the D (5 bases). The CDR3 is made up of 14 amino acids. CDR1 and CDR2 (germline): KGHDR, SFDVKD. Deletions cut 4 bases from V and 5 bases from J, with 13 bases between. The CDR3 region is CATSDSRGWETQYF. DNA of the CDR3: TGTGCCACCAGTGACTCAAGGGGATGGGAGACCCAGTACTTC.

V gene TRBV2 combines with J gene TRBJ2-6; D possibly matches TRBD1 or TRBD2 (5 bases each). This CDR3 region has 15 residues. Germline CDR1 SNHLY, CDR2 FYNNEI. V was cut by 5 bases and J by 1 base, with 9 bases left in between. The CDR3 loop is CASSMRGSGANVLTF. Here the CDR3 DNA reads TGTGCCAGCAGTATGAGGGGATCTGGGGCCAACGTCCTGACTTTC.

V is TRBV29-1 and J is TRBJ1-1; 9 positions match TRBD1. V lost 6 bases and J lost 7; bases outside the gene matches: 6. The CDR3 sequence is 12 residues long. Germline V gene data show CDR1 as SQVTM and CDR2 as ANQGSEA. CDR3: CSVREGQGEAFF. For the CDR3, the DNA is TGCAGCGTCAGAGAGGGACAGGGTGAAGCTTTCTTT. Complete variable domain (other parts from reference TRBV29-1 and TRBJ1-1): SAVISQKPSRDICQRGTSLTIQCQVDSQVTMMFWYRQQPGQSLTLIATANQGSEATYESGFVIDKFPISRPNLTFSTLTVSNMSPEDSSIYLCSVREGQGEAFFGQGTRLTVV.

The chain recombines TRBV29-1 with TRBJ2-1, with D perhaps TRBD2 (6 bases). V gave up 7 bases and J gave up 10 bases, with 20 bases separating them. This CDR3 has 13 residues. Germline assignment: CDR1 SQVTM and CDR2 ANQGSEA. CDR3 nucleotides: TGCAGCGCCGCCCGCAGTGCGGCGGGGGAGCAGTTCTTC. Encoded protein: CSAARSAAGEQFF.

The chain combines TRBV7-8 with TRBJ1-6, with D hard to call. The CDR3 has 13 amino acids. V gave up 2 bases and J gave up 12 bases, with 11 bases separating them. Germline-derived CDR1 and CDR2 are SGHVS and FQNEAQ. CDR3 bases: TGTGCCAGCAGCTTACGTGGGGATGTACCCCTCCACTTT. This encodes CASSLRGDVPLHF.

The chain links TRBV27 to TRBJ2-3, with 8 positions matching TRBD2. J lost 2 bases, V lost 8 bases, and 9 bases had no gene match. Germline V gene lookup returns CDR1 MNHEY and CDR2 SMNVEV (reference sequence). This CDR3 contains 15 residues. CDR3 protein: CASGRLAGLTDTQYF. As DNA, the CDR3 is TGTGCCAGCGGCCGGCTAGCGGGCCTCACAGATACGCAGTATTTT.